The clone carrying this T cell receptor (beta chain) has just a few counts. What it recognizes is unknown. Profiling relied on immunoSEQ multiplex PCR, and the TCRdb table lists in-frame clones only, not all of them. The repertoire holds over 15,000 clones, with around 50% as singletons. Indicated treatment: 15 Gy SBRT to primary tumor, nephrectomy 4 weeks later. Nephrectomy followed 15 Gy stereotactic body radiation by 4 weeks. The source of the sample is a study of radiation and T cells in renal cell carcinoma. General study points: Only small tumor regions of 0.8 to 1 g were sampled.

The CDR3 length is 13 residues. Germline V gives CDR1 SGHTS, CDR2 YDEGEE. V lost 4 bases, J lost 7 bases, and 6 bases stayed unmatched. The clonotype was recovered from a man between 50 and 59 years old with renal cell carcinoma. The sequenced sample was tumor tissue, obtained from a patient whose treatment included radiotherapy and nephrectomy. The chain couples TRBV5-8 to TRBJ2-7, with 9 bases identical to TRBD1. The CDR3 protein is CASSGDRAGEQYF. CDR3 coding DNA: TGTGCCAGCAGCGGGGACAGGGCGGGGGAGCAGTACTTC.